Following are 28 T cell receptor beta chains from one sample sequenced in a study of blood T cell repertoires in COVID-19. TCRdb keeps only in-frame clones here, not all; method: immunoSEQ multiplex PCR. This repertoire shows tens of thousands of clones, about 87% found once; its top ten account for about a sixth. What was sequenced was peripheral blood. Receptor source: a human donor in a cohort sampled during active COVID-19.

The rearrangement joins TRBV6-5 to TRBJ2-7; D uncertain. V was trimmed by 6 bases and J by 0 bases, leaving 15 bases between them. The CDR3 is 15 residues long. Germline V gene lookup returns CDR1 MNHEY and CDR2 SVGAGI. This chain's CDR3 is CASSRRRDSSYEQYF. The DNA of the CDR3 is TGTGCCAGCAGCCGGAGACGAGATTCCTCCTACGAGCAGTACTTC.

V gene TRBV9 combines with J gene TRBJ1-1; 8 positions agree with TRBD1. Unmatched junction bases numbered 6, after V lost 4 bases and J lost 1 base. The CDR3 totals 15 residues. Germline V gene lookup returns CDR1 SGDLS and CDR2 YYNGEE. The CDR3 is CASSPRQGRNTEAFF. The CDR3 nucleotides read TGTGCCAGCAGCCCGCGACAGGGGCGGAACACTGAAGCTTTCTTT.

V gene TRBV18 combines with J gene TRBJ1-1; D is perhaps TRBD1 (5 bases). CDR1 and CDR2 from the germline V gene are KGHSH and LQKENI. V lost 0 bases to trimming and J lost 5 bases, with 7 bases between them. The CDR3 covers 13 residues. The CDR3, as DNA: TGTGCCAGCTCACCACCCGGGGGAACTGAAGCTTTCTTT. It codes for CASSPPGGTEAFF.

The rearrangement uses TRBV2 and TRBJ1-3; possibly TRBD1 for D (5 bases). V lost 7 bases to trimming and J lost 4 bases, with 17 bases between them. This CDR3 region has 15 residues. The germline V gene has CDR1 SNHLY and CDR2 FYNNEI. DNA for the CDR3: TGTGCCAGCATTACCCAGGGACTAGGAGGAAACACCATATATTTT. Translated: CASITQGLGGNTIYF.

This clone is a singleton in its sample. This rearrangement joins TRBV3-1 (or the pseudogene TRBV3-2) to TRBJ2-6; 8 bases map to TRBD2. The CDR3 contains 17 residues. The J segment lost 0 bases and the V segment lost 6 bases, leaving 7 bases of the junction unmatched. Germline V lookup: CDR1 LGHDT, CDR2 YNNKEL (reference sequence). The CDR3 bases are TGTGCCAGCAGGCGGGAGGACGGACCCTCTGGGGCCAACGTCCTGACTTTC. Protein sequence: CASRREDGPSGANVLTF.

This clone was counted a single time. The chain combines TRBV5-1 with TRBJ2-7; 11 bases agree with TRBD2. The length of the CDR3 is 12 residues. Unmatched junction bases numbered 3, after V lost 4 bases and J lost 9 bases. Per germline, CDR1 SGHRS and CDR2 YFSETQ. The CDR3: CASSTGLAGQYF. In DNA, the CDR3 is TGCGCCAGCAGCACCGGACTAGCGGGGCAGTACTTC. The variable domain in full, with the rest retrieved from reference TRBV5-1 and TRBJ2-7, is KAGVTQTPRYLIKTRGQQVTLSCSPISGHRSVSWYQQTPGQGLQFLFEYFSETQRNKGNFPGRFSGRQFSNSRSEMNVSTLELGDSALYLCASSTGLAGQYFGPGTRLTVT.

The J gene is TRBJ2-5, the V gene TRBV11-2; 7 bases are shared with TRBD1. Germline lookup yields CDR1 SGHAT and CDR2 FQNNGV. V gave up 5 bases and J gave up 1 base; unmatched junction bases: 1. This CDR3 has 13 amino acids. CDR3 region: CASSPGGQETQYF. In nucleotides, the CDR3 is TGTGCCAGCAGCCCAGGGGGCCAAGAGACCCAGTACTTC.

This chain uses TRBV6-6 with TRBJ1-1; D gene unclear. V was trimmed by 2 bases and J by 4 bases, leaving 8 bases between them. The CDR3 runs to 13 residues. Germline V gives CDR1 MNHNY, CDR2 SVGAGI (reference sequence). The CDR3 loop is CASSYADTTEAFF. CDR3 sequence (DNA): TGTGCCAGCAGTTACGCCGACACCACTGAAGCTTTCTTT.

The rearrangement joins TRBV19 to TRBJ1-2; D is possibly TRBD1 (6 bases). CDR1 and CDR2 from the germline V gene are LNHDA and SQIVND (reference sequence). V shed 3 bases and J shed 2 bases, with 13 bases lying between them. CDR3 size: 15 residues. For the CDR3, the DNA is TGTGCCAGTAGTATCACAGGGAGAATGAACTATGGCTACACCTTC. Residues: CASSITGRMNYGYTF.

The chain employs TRBV27 and TRBJ1-2, with 11 positions matching TRBD1. V shed 8 bases and J 5 bases; nucleotides not matched to a gene: 16. The CDR3 loop spans 17 amino acids. CDR1 is MNHEY and CDR2 is SMNVEV in the germline V gene (reference sequence). The DNA for the CDR3 is TGTGCCAGCTCCACCTCACTCGGACAGGGGGCGCGGTATGGCTACACCTTC. Its protein is CASSTSLGQGARYGYTF.

The V call is TRBV11-2, the J call TRBJ2-5; 7 bases are shared with TRBD1. Germline CDR1 reads SGHAT; CDR2 reads FQNNGV. This CDR3 has 16 amino acids. V lost 4 bases, J lost 4 bases, and 12 bases stayed unmatched. The CDR3 region is CASSSRQGRGGETQYF. Here the CDR3 DNA reads TGTGCCAGCAGCTCCCGACAGGGAAGGGGCGGAGAGACCCAGTACTTC.

The chain carries TRBV7-2 and TRBJ2-7; 9 bases are a match to TRBD1. V was pared by 5 bases and J by 4 bases, with 12 bases of the junction left unmatched. The CDR3 is made up of 16 amino acids. Germline loops: CDR1 SGHTA, CDR2 FQGNSA. CDR3 in DNA: TGTGCCAGCAGCCCCCTCAGGGGACAGGGAGCATACGAGCAGTACTTC. Translation gives CASSPLRGQGAYEQYF.

The chain couples TRBV19 to TRBJ2-7; 11 positions match TRBD1. This CDR3 comprises 15 residues. V lost 4 bases to trimming and J lost 4 bases; unmatched junction nucleotides: 6. CDR1 is LNHDA and CDR2 is SQIVND in the germline V gene (reference sequence). The CDR3 DNA is TGTGCCAGTAGTAAGGACAGGGGGCCGAGTTACGAGCAGTACTTC. It translates to CASSKDRGPSYEQYF.

This clone was observed once. The V and J genes are TRBV24-1 and TRBJ1-2, with 9 bases fitting TRBD1. V shed 7 bases, J shed 8 bases, and the junction held 4 bases outside the gene matches. Germline assignment: CDR1 KGHDR and CDR2 SFDVKD. The length of the CDR3 is 12 residues. The CDR3 DNA is TGTGCCACCAGGGGACAGGGTTTGGGCTACACCTTC. Translating it yields CATRGQGLGYTF.

The gene calls are TRBV15 and TRBJ2-5; possible D gene TRBD2, 6 bases. Germline-derived CDR1 and CDR2 are LNHNV and YYDKDF (reference sequence). V gave up 5 bases and J gave up 1 base, with 8 bases separating them. The CDR3 has 13 residues. CDR3 coding DNA: TGTGCCACCAGCTGGGACTTCCAAGAGACCCAGTACTTC. Translating gives CATSWDFQETQYF.

J is TRBJ2-7 and V is TRBV9; 10 bases agree with TRBD1. The CDR3 consists of 15 residues. Germline V gene data show CDR1 as SGDLS and CDR2 as YYNGEE. The J segment lost 1 base and the V segment lost 3 bases, leaving 4 bases of the junction unmatched. CDR3 sequence reads: CASSEGTGASYEQYF. The CDR3 bases are TGTGCCAGCAGCGAAGGGACAGGGGCTTCCTACGAGCAGTACTTC.

This chain connects TRBV9 to TRBJ1-1; 9 bases are a match to TRBD1. CDR1 is SGDLS, CDR2 YYNGEE, per germline. The V and J ends lost 2 bases and 0 bases, in that order; junction bases with no gene match: 11. There are 18 residues in the CDR3. The CDR3 nucleotides read TGTGCCAGCAGCGTGGGGGGACAGGGTGGGGTGATGAACACTGAAGCTTTCTTT. It codes for CASSVGGQGGVMNTEAFF.

As regards this clone: The junction shows a germline mismatch at one end, possibly a read error. The gene calls are TRBV18 and TRBJ1-2, with TRBD1 matching over 10 bases. The CDR3 has 15 amino acids. Germline assignment: CDR1 KGHSH and CDR2 LQKENI. The CDR3 loop reads CASSPPFPGQGIDAF. The CDR3 nucleotides are TGTGCCAGCTCACCACCGTTCCCGGGACAGGGGATAGACGCCTTC.

The rearrangement joins TRBV7-3 to TRBJ2-3; TRBD2 aligns across 8 bases. With V trimmed by 0 bases and J by 5 bases, 1 base remained unmatched. The CDR3 spans 14 residues. Germline V CDR1 and CDR2: SGHTA, FQGTGA. The CDR3 region is CASSLTRGEDTQYF. CDR3 bases: TGTGCCAGCAGCTTAACGCGGGGGGAAGATACGCAGTATTTT.

This clone was counted between two and nine times. The chain carries TRBV27 and TRBJ1-6; no firm D call. Trimming stripped 4 bases from V and 2 bases from J, with 6 bases between. The CDR3 is made up of 14 amino acids. CDR1 and CDR2 from the germline V gene are MNHEY and SMNVEV (reference sequence). CDR3 bases: TGTGCCAGCAGTTATAACACCTATAATTCACCCCTCCACTTT. Translated, it gives CASSYNTYNSPLHF.

V usage is TRBV27 and J usage is TRBJ2-1; a weak D match, TRBD1 (5 bases). CDR1 and CDR2 (germline): MNHEY, SMNVEV (reference sequence). The length of the CDR3 is 12 residues. Deletions cut 1 base from V and 12 bases from J, with 10 bases between. The CDR3 DNA sequence: TGTGCCAGCAGTTTATTAGGGGTCGGGCAGTTCTTC. Residues: CASSLLGVGQFF.

This clone has just one count. The rearrangement links TRBV9 to TRBJ2-1; D unresolved. Germline CDR1 is SGDLS and CDR2 is YYNGEE. There are 12 residues in the CDR3. V was cut by 2 bases and J by 4 bases, with 4 bases left in between. CDR3 protein: CASSVFYNEQFF. For the CDR3, the DNA is TGTGCCAGCAGCGTCTTTTACAATGAGCAGTTCTTC. The full variable domain, in which reference TRBV9 and TRBJ2-1 provide the parts outside the CDR3, is DSGVTQTPKHLITATGQRVTLRCSPRSGDLSVYWYQQSLDQGLQFLIQYYNGEERAKGNILERFSAQQFPDLHSELNLSSLELGDSALYFCASSVFYNEQFFGPGTRLTVL.

V gene TRBV2 combines with J gene TRBJ1-2, with D perhaps TRBD1 (6 bases). The CDR3 extends over 14 amino acids. Trimming shortened V by 6 bases and J by 3 bases, and 14 bases separated the two germline ends. Germline-derived CDR1 and CDR2 are SNHLY and FYNNEI. The CDR3 here is CASSPRGADYGYTF. As DNA, the CDR3 is TGTGCCAGCAGCCCCAGGGGCGCGGACTATGGCTACACCTTC. The full variable domain, with the rest looked up from reference TRBV2 and TRBJ1-2, is EPEVTQTPSHQVTQMGQEVILRCVPISNHLYFYWYRQILGQKVEFLVSFYNNEISEKSEIFDDQFSVERPDGSNFTLKIRSTKLEDSAMYFCASSPRGADYGYTFGSGTRLTVV.

The J gene is TRBJ1-1, the V gene TRBV7-2; D ambiguous. The CDR3 is 13 residues long. V lost 4 bases, J lost 1 base, and 7 bases lay in between. The germline CDR1 and CDR2 sequences are SGHTA and FQGNSA. The CDR3 DNA reads as TGTGCCAGCAGCTCAGATCAGAACACTGAAGCTTTCTTT. Encoded protein: CASSSDQNTEAFF.

This chain links TRBV2 with TRBJ2-3, with no clear D. The CDR3 runs 11 residues. Germline V gene data show CDR1 as SNHLY and CDR2 as FYNNEI. V was clipped by 5 bases and J by 7 bases, with 7 bases between them. CDR3 region: CASSSSNTQYF. The CDR3 nucleotides read TGTGCCAGCAGTAGCTCAAATACGCAGTATTTT.

For the CDR3, the DNA is TGCGCCAGCAGCTTGGGCTCAACAACAGGGGCAGATACGCAGTATTTT. This codes for CASSLGSTTGADTQYF. The chain combines TRBV5-1 with TRBJ2-3; 7 positions agree with TRBD1. The V gene end was trimmed by 0 bases and the J gene end by 4 bases; junction bases not matched to a gene: 8. The CDR3 sequence is 16 residues long. Looked up from germline, CDR1 is SGHRS and CDR2 is YFSETQ.

The chain uses TRBV4-1 and TRBJ1-5; 7 bases are shared with TRBD1. CDR3 length: 15 residues. The germline V gene has CDR1 MGHRA and CDR2 YSYEKL. V was clipped by 1 base and J by 11 bases; unmatched bases: 11. The CDR3 DNA reads as TGCGCCAGCAGCCAAGGGGGTACGTCCCAGGGGGCCCAGCATTTT. Translation: CASSQGGTSQGAQHF.

This clone appeared a single time. The J gene is TRBJ1-1, the V gene TRBV4-1; 7 nucleotides align to TRBD1. The V segment lost 4 bases and the J segment 2 bases; nucleotides outside the gene matches: 7. Germline values: CDR1 MGHRA, CDR2 YSYEKL. The CDR3 is 15 amino acids. CDR3 loop: CASSPRDRENTEAFF. The DNA for the CDR3 is TGCGCCAGCAGCCCGAGGGACAGAGAAAACACTGAAGCTTTCTTT.